The rows below give T cell receptor beta chains drawn from one sample of a study of sequential checkpoint blockade in melanoma. Some clones are missing from TCRdb's copy, which holds only in-frame ones; the method was immunoSEQ multiplex PCR. In the table there are around 26,000 clones, around 73% of which are singletons. Sequenced here: CD8+ T cells sorted from blood (inferred from file names), sampled from a patient given nivolumab and ipilimumab in sequence. The receptors here all came from a human donor with melanoma. CDR3s include the opening cysteine and the closing phenylalanine or tryptophan. The order of the fields is clone size, D gene, CDR3 length, V gene, CDR3 protein. D genes are given only for firm matches. Rows may omit the clone size; those that give it use once, few, many or a size class.

size: few; D: -; length: 13; V: TRBV6-4; CDR3: CASSARVETEAFF
size: -; D: -; length: 12; V: TRBV11-2; CDR3: CASSSHRAEAFF
size: -; D: TRBD1; length: 14; V: TRBV6-5; CDR3: CASSYSGTGGGYTF
size: -; D: TRBD1; length: 15; V: TRBV7-9; CDR3: CASSSDEDRVGEQYF
size: -; D: -; length: 15; V: TRBV7-6; CDR3: CASSPTQGTYNEQFF
size: -; D: -; length: 15; V: TRBV9; CDR3: CASSGQGHEAYEQYF
size: -; D: -; length: 12; V: TRBV29-1; CDR3: CSVDLAGDTQYF
size: -; D: TRBD2; length: 16; V: TRBV13; CDR3: CASSLPGLASYNEQFF
size: -; D: TRBD2; length: 15; V: TRBV13; CDR3: CASSAAGLAGREQFF
size: few; D: -; length: 15; V: TRBV7-9; CDR3: CASSSKTDYNSPLHF
size: -; D: -; length: 15; V: TRBV7-3; CDR3: CASSFGLALYNEQFF
size: -; D: -; length: 17; V: TRBV7-8; CDR3: CASSLTLATARTGELFF
size: -; D: -; length: 18; V: TRBV23-1; CDR3: CASSHVTMAFVFLNEQFF
size: -; D: -; length: 13; V: TRBV9; CDR3: CASSVSPDNEQFF
size: few; D: -; length: 12; V: TRBV5-6; CDR3: CASRQGGLGYTF
size: -; D: TRBD1; length: 14; V: TRBV5-4; CDR3: CASSRDRGRGEQYF
size: once; D: -; length: 13; V: TRBV11-2; CDR3: CASSPLTVYGYTF
size: -; D: TRBD2; length: 14; V: TRBV9; CDR3: CASSPPGGWDEQFF
size: -; D: TRBD1; length: 13; V: TRBV5-1; CDR3: CASSLAGGFEAFF
size: once; D: TRBD2; length: 13; V: TRBV30; CDR3: CAWSSGLVYEQYF
size: -; D: -; length: 15; V: TRBV5-1; CDR3: CASSLNFLPDTEAFF
size: once; D: -; length: 15; V: TRBV27; CDR3: CASSLKMASQETQYF
size: -; D: -; length: 12; V: TRBV7-6; CDR3: CASSLGTREQYF
size: -; D: TRBD1; length: 14; V: TRBV4-2; CDR3: CASSQGQGPDEQYF
size: -; D: -; length: 14; V: TRBV5-1; CDR3: CASSLTVDSYEQYF
size: -; D: -; length: 16; V: TRBV11-1; CDR3: CASSPPWASSTDTQYF
size: -; D: -; length: 15; V: TRBV9; CDR3: CASSASSKVWNEQFF
size: -; D: -; length: 15; V: TRBV5-1; CDR3: CASSSSSGANYGYTF
size: -; D: -; length: 13; V: TRBV23-1; CDR3: CASSQFRVREAFF
size: -; D: -; length: 13; V: TRBV6-5; CDR3: CASRIGSSYEQYF
size: -; D: -; length: 16; V: TRBV4-2; CDR3: CASSQGFLGGGQPQHF
size: -; D: -; length: 18; V: TRBV2; CDR3: CASRTPPMVGVTNYGYTF
size: -; D: -; length: 13; V: TRBV4-2; CDR3: CASSPRDNNEQFF
size: -; D: TRBD2; length: 14; V: TRBV27; CDR3: CAVATSGTYNEQFF
size: once; D: -; length: 15; V: TRBV5-6; CDR3: CASSSQGNSNQPQHF
size: -; D: TRBD2; length: 16; V: TRBV4-3; CDR3: CASSQYLAGGEDTQYF
size: -; D: TRBD2; length: 13; V: TRBV30; CDR3: CAWSVHSGTEQYF
size: few; D: -; length: 16; V: TRBV23-1; CDR3: CASSQSGAVSNQPQHF
size: -; D: TRBD1; length: 14; V: TRBV7-6; CDR3: CASSHRTGLNEQYF
size: -; D: -; length: 15; V: TRBV9; CDR3: CASSVGGLPSYEQYF
size: -; D: TRBD1; length: 14; V: TRBV7-9; CDR3: CASSEQGTEETQYF
size: -; D: TRBD2; length: 15; V: TRBV7-8; CDR3: CASSPGTSSTYEQYF
size: -; D: -; length: 13; V: TRBV29-1; CDR3: CSVERSQRNGYTF
size: -; D: -; length: 13; V: TRBV29-1; CDR3: CSVSRRDYNEQFF
size: -; D: -; length: 16; V: TRBV7-9; CDR3: CASSLRAEAPSYEQYF
size: -; D: TRBD1; length: 16; V: TRBV7-2; CDR3: CASSPTPGTGVDGYTF